A selection of T cell receptor beta chains follows, all from one sample in a study of vaccination effects on CD4 cells after COVID-19. These receptors lack a known antigen. Data came from immunoSEQ multiplex PCR; TCRdb stores just in-frame clones and leaves some out. The profile shows 30,000 to 35,000 clones, 73% of them singletons. Specimen: CD4+ T cells from PBMCs cultured with HCoV-OC43 spike peptides, collected before COVID-19 vaccination. Receptors originate from a human donor who received a COVID-19 vaccine. The CDR3 runs from the conserved cysteine through the conserved F or W. The D gene is left open where the match is weak. The size entry is marked missing in some rows and otherwise reads once, few, many or a size class.

d_gene,v_gene,abundance,j_gene,CDR3aa,CDR3nt
-,TRBV5-1,-,TRBJ1-1,CASSIWGPNTEAFF,TGCGCCAGCAGCATATGGGGACCGAACACTGAAGCTTTCTTT
TRBD2,TRBV6-4,-,TRBJ2-1,CASSGTSGRGSYNEQFF,TGTGCCAGCAGTGGGACTAGCGGGAGGGGGTCCTACAATGAGCAGTTCTTC
-,TRBV11-2,-,TRBJ2-2,CASSLYRNTGELFF,TGTGCCAGCAGCTTATACAGGAACACCGGGGAGCTGTTTTTT
TRBD1,TRBV7-9,-,TRBJ2-3,CASSYTGGGGTDTQYF,TGTGCCAGCAGCTATACAGGGGGCGGAGGCACAGATACGCAGTATTTT
TRBD1,TRBV24-1,-,TRBJ1-3,CATREIRDRPSDSGNTIYF,TGTGCCACCAGGGAGATCCGGGACAGGCCTTCCGACTCTGGAAACACCATATATTTT
TRBD1,TRBV7-3,-,TRBJ1-2,CASSLTGTGTRGYTF,TGTGCCAGCAGCTTGACCGGGACAGGGACACGGGGCTACACCTTC
-,TRBV5-4,-,TRBJ2-3,CASSLPGATDTQYF,TGTGCCAGCAGCTTACCGGGAGCCACAGATACGCAGTATTTT
-,TRBV6-5,-,TRBJ2-5,CASSLGWETQYF,TGTGCCAGCAGTTTAGGGTGGGAGACCCAGTACTTC
TRBD2,TRBV7-9,few,TRBJ2-3,CASSSGRSSTDTQYF,TGTGCCAGCAGTAGCGGGAGGAGTAGCACAGATACGCAGTATTTT
-,TRBV18,once,TRBJ2-3,CASSPRGGSSTDTQYF,TGTGCCAGCTCACCACGGGGAGGATCTAGCACAGATACGCAGTATTTT